Included here is one T cell receptor beta chain sequence, with context. Its antigen is unknown. The missing conserved phenylalanine or tryptophan at the end of this CDR3 makes a read error likely. The DNA is omitted, as the CDR3 cannot be located on it reliably, and the CDR3 follows TCRdb's listing. Stated time point: patch test 3, about 24 weeks after DPC sensitization. This sample's treatment: therapeutic diphenylcyclopropenone sensitization with weekly scalp DPC. This record comes from a study of human T cells and chemical hapten exposure. The wider study: Sensitizing treatment utilized 2% DPC over a roughly 2 cm by roughly 2 cm portion of upper inner arm skin. Study findings and constraints: DPC sensitization produced no change in TCRs with frequency above 1 in 1000.

MiXCR, run by TCRdb on the RACE reads, gives a single entry per CDR3 protein. The table shows 100,000 or so distinct CDR3 sequences, with nearly 35% occurring only once. The CDR3 contains 18 residues when both ends are counted. The origin of this receptor is a middle-aged man with alopecia areata. Some clones in this sample may be carry-over from other donors' samples. Specimen: whole blood, collected in connection with sensitization to the hapten diphenylcyclopropenone (DPC). The chain links TRBV21-1 to TRBJ2-5; the D call in the table, TRBD2, was not verified against the DNA. TRBV21-1 is shown as a pseudogene. CDR3 protein: CASSKAIGQRETQGTQYY.